Listed here are 8 T cell receptor beta chains from one sample, sequenced in a study of identifying expanded T cells in peripheral blood. The table came from immunoSEQ multiplex PCR; TCRdb's copy has only in-frame clones and leaves some out. The data show roughly 130,000 clones, 80% to 90% seen once. The sample comprised blood. These receptor sequences come from a person aged 18-70 years in good health.

The chain uses TRBV5-6 and TRBJ2-7; D possibly uses TRBD1 or TRBD2 (5 bases each). Germline V gene sequence: CDR1 SGHDT, CDR2 YYEEEE. V dropped 1 base and J dropped 0 bases, with 11 bases sitting between them. The CDR3 is 15 amino acids. CDR3 in DNA: TGTGCCAGCAGCTTGATCGGGGCTGGCTCCTACGAGCAGTACTTC. Protein: CASSLIGAGSYEQYF.

The chain links TRBV7-9 to TRBJ2-4, with D possibly matching TRBD1 (5 bases). CDR1 and CDR2 from the germline V gene are SEHNR and FQNEAQ (reference sequence). The V end was cut by 5 bases, the J end by 8 bases, with 16 bases between. This CDR3 comprises 14 residues. CDR3 loop: CASSPLGRVDIQYF. The CDR3 DNA sequence: TGTGCCAGCAGCCCCCTTGGCAGGGTGGACATTCAGTACTTC.

Written as DNA, the CDR3 is TGCGCCAGCAGCCAAGATAGGGAAAGGGGAGCTTTCTTT. It yields the protein CASSQDRERGAFF. The chain carries TRBV4-3 and TRBJ1-1; weak D call: TRBD1 (5 bases). The CDR3 sequence is 13 residues long. CDR1 is LGHNA and CDR2 is YSLEER in the germline V gene. Trimming pared 0 bases from V and 10 bases from J, leaving 12 bases between.

The V gene is TRBV7-2, the J gene TRBJ2-3, with TRBD2 identical over 8 bases. Germline assignment: CDR1 SGHTA and CDR2 FQGNSA. The CDR3 extends over 16 amino acids. Trimming took 1 base from V and 1 from J; bases not matched to a gene: 4. CDR3 bases: TGTGCCAGCAGCTTAGACTCCGGGGGGGGCACAGATACGCAGTATTTT. Translated: CASSLDSGGGTDTQYF.

V usage is TRBV19 and J usage is TRBJ1-4; D unresolved. Germline CDR1 LNHDA, CDR2 SQIVND (reference sequence). Between the trimmed V and J ends, which lost 4 bases and 7 bases, there was a span of 16 bases. This CDR3 is 15 amino acids long. The chain's CDR3 is CASSTPRFSGEKLFF. DNA for the CDR3: TGTGCCAGTAGTACCCCCCGGTTCTCAGGTGAAAAACTGTTTTTT.

The chain uses TRBV5-1 and TRBJ1-2; TRBD1 aligns across 8 bases. Germline CDR1 SGHRS, CDR2 YFSETQ. V dropped 3 bases and J dropped 5; count of bases not matched to a gene: 9. The CDR3 consists of 15 residues. CDR3 bases: TGCGCCAGCAGCTGGGGACAGGCTGGGTATTATGGCTACACCTTC. Amino acid sequence: CASSWGQAGYYGYTF.

The V and J genes are TRBV28 and TRBJ1-2; D remains unclear. The CDR3 totals 15 residues. Germline CDR1 MDHEN, CDR2 SYDVKM. V shed 3 bases and J shed 0 bases, with 11 bases lying between them. The DNA for the CDR3 is TGTGCCAGCAGTTTCGGTGGCAGGACTAACTATGGCTACACCTTC. It codes for CASSFGGRTNYGYTF.

This sequence joins TRBV5-4 and TRBJ2-1; 10 nucleotides agree with TRBD1. The CDR3 consists of 16 residues. V was clipped by 1 base and J by 2 bases; unmatched bases: 3. CDR1 and CDR2 from the germline V gene are SGHNT and YYREEE (reference sequence). CDR3 region: CASSLPGTGAYNEQFF. CDR3 bases: TGTGCCAGCAGCTTGCCCGGGACAGGGGCCTACAATGAGCAGTTCTTC.